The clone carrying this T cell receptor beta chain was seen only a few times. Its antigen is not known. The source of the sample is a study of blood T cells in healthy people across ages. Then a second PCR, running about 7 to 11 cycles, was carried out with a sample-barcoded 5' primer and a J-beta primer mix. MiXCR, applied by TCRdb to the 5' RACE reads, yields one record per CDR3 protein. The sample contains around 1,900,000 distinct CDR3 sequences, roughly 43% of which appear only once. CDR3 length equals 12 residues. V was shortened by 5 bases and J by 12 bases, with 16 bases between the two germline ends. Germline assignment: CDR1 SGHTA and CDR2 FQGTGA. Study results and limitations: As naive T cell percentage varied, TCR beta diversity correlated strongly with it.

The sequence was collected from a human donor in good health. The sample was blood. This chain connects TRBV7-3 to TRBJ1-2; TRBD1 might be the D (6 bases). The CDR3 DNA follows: TGTGCCAGCAGCCAGACAGAGGGGGTTAACACCTTC. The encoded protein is CASSQTEGVNTF.